The 3 T cell receptor beta chains given below trace back to one sample, sequenced in a study of tumor-infiltrating lymphocytes in primary liver carcinoma. A constant-region primer served to make TCR beta cDNA from about 530 ng total RNA. Construction of TCR beta libraries relied on three successive nested multiplex PCR rounds employing slightly modified ARM-PCR. PCR rounds one and two used TRBV1-TRBV30 forward primers with a C-beta reverse primer for 9 to 10 cycles each. One entry per CDR3 protein, called by TCRdb with MiXCR from the multiplex PCR reads. The sample comprises about 330,000 distinct CDR3 sequences, roughly 61% of which are singletons, and 5.5% to 8% rests with the top ten. For blood RNA, unsorted whole blood served as the source, and germline DNA was extracted too. Material for sequencing was peripheral blood. The receptor source for this set is a man aged 40-49 years with primary liver carcinoma and hepatitis B virus infection.

This sequence joins TRBV13 and TRBJ2-7, with D perhaps TRBD2 (7 bases). This CDR3 is built from 15 residues. V shed 2 bases and J shed 1 base, with 12 bases lying between them. Looked up from germline, CDR1 is PRHDT and CDR2 is FYEKMQ (reference sequence). DNA of the CDR3: TGTGCCAGCAGCTTATCCGGGGGGCCTTCCTACGAGCAGTACTTC. This codes for CASSLSGGPSYEQYF. The whole variable domain, filled in from reference TRBV13 and TRBJ2-7, reads AAGVIQSPRHLIKEKRETATLKCYPIPRHDTVYWYQQGPGQDPQFLISFYEKMQSDKGSIPDRFSAQQFSDYHSELNMSSLELGDSALYFCASSLSGGPSYEQYFGPGTRLTVT.

This clonotype occurred many times. The rearrangement links TRBV11-2 to TRBJ2-7; D is ambiguous. V dropped 3 bases and J dropped 6 bases, with 3 bases sitting between them. This CDR3 spans 10 amino acids. CDR1 and CDR2 from the germline V gene are SGHAT and FQNNGV. The CDR3 here is CASSFSEQYF. Written as DNA, the CDR3 is TGTGCCAGCAGCTTCAGCGAGCAGTACTTC. Complete variable domain (other parts from reference TRBV11-2 and TRBJ2-7): EAGVAQSPRYKIIEKRQSVAFWCNPISGHATLYWYQQILGQGPKLLIQFQNNGVVDDSQLPKDRFSAERLKGVDSTLKIQPAKLEDSAVYLCASSFSEQYFGPGTRLTVT.

This clonotype occurred a few times. The gene calls are TRBV28 and TRBJ1-2; D not resolved. The CDR3 runs to 11 residues. V was clipped by 7 bases and J by 3 bases, with 6 bases between them. Germline CDR1 and CDR2: MDHEN and SYDVKM. The chain's CDR3 is CASNVDYGYTF. The DNA for the CDR3 is TGTGCCAGCAACGTGGACTATGGCTACACCTTC.